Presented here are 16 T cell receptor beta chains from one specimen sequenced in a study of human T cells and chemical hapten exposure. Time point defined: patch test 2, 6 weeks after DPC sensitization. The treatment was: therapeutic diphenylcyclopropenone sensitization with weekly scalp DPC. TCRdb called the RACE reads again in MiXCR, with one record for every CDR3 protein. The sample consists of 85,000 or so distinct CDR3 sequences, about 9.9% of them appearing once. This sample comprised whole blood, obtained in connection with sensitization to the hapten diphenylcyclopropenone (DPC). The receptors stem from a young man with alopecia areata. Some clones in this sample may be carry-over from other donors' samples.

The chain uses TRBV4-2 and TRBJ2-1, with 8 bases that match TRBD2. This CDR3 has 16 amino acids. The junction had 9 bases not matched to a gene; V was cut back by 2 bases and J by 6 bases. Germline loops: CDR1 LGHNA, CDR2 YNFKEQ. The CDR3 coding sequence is TGTGCCAGCAGCCAAACCGGGACTAGTCCGTTCAATGAGCAGTTCTTC. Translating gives CASSQTGTSPFNEQFF.

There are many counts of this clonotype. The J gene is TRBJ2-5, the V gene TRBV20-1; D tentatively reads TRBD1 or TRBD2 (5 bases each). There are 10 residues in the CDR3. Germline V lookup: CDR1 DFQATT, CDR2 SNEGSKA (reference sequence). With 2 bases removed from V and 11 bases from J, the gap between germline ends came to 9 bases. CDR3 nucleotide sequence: TGCAGTGCTAGATCGGGACCTCAGTACTTC. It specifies CSARSGPQYF.

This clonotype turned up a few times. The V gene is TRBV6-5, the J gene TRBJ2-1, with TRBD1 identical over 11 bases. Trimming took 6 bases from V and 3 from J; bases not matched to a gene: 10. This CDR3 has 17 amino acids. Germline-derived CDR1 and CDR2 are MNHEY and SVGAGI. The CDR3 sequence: CASRPGPGTGGYNEQFF. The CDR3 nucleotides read TGTGCCAGCAGGCCCGGACCCGGGACAGGGGGCTACAATGAGCAGTTCTTC.

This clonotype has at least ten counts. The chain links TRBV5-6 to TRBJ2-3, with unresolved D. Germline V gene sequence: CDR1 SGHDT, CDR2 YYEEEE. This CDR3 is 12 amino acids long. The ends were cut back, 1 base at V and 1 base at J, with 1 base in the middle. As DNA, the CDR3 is TGTGCCAGCAGCTTGCGCACAGATACGCAGTATTTT. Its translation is CASSLRTDTQYF.

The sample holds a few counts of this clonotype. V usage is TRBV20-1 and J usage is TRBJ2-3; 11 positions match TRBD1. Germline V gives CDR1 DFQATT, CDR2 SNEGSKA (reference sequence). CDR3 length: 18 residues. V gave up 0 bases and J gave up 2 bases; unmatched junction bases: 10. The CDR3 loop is CSARDSDGQGASTDTQYF. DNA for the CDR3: TGCAGTGCTAGAGATTCGGATGGACAGGGGGCATCCACAGATACGCAGTATTTT.

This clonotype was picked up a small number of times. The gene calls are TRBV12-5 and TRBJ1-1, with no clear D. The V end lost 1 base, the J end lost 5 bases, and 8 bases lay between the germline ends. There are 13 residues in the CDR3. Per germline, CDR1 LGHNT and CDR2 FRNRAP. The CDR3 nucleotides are TGTGCTAGTGGTTTGGGAACACAGACTGAAGCTTTCTTT. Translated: CASGLGTQTEAFF.

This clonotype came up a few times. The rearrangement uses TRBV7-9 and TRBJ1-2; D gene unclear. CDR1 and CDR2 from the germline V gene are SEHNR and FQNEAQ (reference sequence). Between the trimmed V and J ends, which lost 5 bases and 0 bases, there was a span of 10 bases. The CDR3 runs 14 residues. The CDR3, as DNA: TGTGCCAGCAGCCCCCGCGGGGCTAACTATGGCTACACCTTC. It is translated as CASSPRGANYGYTF.

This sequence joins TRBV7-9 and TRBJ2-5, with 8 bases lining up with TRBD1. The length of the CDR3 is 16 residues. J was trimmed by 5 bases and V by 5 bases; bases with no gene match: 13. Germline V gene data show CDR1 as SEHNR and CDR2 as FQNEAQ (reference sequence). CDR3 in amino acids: CASSTPTGGIVETQYF. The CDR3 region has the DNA TGTGCCAGCAGCACACCAACAGGGGGAATCGTCGAGACCCAGTACTTC.

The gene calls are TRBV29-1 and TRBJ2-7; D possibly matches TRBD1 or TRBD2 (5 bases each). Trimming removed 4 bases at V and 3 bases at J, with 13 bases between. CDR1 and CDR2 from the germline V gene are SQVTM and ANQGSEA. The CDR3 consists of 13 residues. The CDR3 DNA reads TGCAGCGTTGGGGACGGTTTGAGCTACGAGCAGTACTTC. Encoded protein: CSVGDGLSYEQYF.

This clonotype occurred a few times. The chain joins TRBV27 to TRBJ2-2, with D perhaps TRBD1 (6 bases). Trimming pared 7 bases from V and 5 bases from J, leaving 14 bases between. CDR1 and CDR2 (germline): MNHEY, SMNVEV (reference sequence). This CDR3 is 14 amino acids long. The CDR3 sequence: CASKRGGSTGELFF. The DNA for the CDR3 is TGTGCCAGCAAACGAGGGGGTAGTACCGGGGAGCTGTTTTTT.

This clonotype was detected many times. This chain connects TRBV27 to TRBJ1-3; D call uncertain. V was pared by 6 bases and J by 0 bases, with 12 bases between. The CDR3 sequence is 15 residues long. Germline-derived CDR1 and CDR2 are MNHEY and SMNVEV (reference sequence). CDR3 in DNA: TGTGCCAGCAGCATCAGTCGCCGCTCTGGAAACACCATATATTTT. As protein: CASSISRRSGNTIYF.

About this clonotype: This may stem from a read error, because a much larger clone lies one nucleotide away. CDR3 sequence (DNA): TGTGCCACCGAACGAACCCTCCGGGCAGGGAAAGAGCTGTACGTC. Translating gives CATERTLRAGKELYV. The chain recombines TRBV13 with TRBJ2-7, with a tentative D call TRBD1 (5 bases). There are 15 residues in the CDR3. CDR1 and CDR2 from the germline V gene are PRHDT and FYEKMQ (reference sequence).

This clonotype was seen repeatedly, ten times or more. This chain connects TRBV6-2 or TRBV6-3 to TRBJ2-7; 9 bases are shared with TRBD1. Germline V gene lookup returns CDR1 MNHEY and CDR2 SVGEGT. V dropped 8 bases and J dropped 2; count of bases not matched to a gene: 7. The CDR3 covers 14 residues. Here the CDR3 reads CASARGQGPYEQYF. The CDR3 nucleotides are TGTGCCAGCGCCAGGGGACAGGGCCCCTACGAGCAGTACTTC.

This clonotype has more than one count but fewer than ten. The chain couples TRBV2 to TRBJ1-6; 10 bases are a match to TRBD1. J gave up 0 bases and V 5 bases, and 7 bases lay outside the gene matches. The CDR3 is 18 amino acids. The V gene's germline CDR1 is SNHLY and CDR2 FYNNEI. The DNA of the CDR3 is TGTGCCAGCAGTATCCGGGACAGGGGTCTCTCCTATAATTCACCCCTCCACTTT. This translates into CASSIRDRGLSYNSPLHF.

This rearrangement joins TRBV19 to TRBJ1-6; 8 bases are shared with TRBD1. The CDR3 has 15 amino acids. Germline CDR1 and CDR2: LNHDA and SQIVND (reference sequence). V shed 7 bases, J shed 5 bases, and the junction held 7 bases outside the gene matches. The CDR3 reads CASTIDRGHNSPLHF. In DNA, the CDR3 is TGTGCCAGTACCATCGACAGGGGCCATAATTCACCCCTCCACTTT.

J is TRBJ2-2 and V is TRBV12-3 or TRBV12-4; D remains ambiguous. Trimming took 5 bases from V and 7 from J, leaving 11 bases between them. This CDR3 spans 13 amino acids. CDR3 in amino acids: CASSTPWGGELFF. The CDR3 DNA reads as TGTGCCAGCAGTACCCCCTGGGGCGGGGAGCTGTTTTTT.